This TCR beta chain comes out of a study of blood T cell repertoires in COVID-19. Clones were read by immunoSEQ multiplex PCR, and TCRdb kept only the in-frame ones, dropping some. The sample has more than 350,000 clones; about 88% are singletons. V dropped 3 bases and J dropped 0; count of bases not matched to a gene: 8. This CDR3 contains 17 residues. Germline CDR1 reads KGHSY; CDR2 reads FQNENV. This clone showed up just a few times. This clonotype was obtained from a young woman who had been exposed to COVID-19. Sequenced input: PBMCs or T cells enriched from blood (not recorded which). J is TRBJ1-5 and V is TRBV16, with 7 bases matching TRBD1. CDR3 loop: CASSHLQGLTSNQPQHF. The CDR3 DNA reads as TGTGCCAGCAGCCACTTACAGGGGCTTACTAGCAATCAGCCCCAGCATTTT.